One sample yielded the 18 T cell receptor beta chains listed below, sequenced in a study of T cell repertoires in cytomegalovirus infection. Antigens for these TCRs are unknown. TCRdb called the reads again in MiXCR, with one record for every CDR3 protein. This table holds 350,000 to 400,000 distinct CDR3 sequences, about 35% found once. The sample here was cultured PBMCs, taken from culture after CMV antigen stimulation. The receptors originated from a human donor in good health (CMV status not recorded). Some clones in this sample may be carry-over from other donors' samples.

The chain uses TRBV20-1 and TRBJ2-1; D remains unclear. The length of the CDR3 is 13 residues. The V gene lost 2 bases and the J gene lost 1 base, with 6 bases spanning the gap. Germline loops: CDR1 DFQATT, CDR2 SNEGSKA (reference sequence). CDR3: CSARMASYNEQFF. For the CDR3, the DNA is TGCAGTGCTAGAATGGCTTCCTACAATGAGCAGTTCTTC.

This chain links TRBV6-2 or TRBV6-3 with TRBJ2-1; D possibly corresponds to TRBD2 (7 bases). Germline CDR1 MNHEY, CDR2 SVGEGT. The length of the CDR3 is 17 residues. V lost 6 bases, J lost 0 bases, and 18 bases lay in between. CDR3 residues: CASSPWGGPHSYNEQFF. In DNA, the CDR3 is TGTGCCAGCAGCCCTTGGGGGGGCCCCCACTCCTACAATGAGCAGTTCTTC.

J is TRBJ2-1 and V is TRBV4-1, with 9 bases matching TRBD2. The CDR3 is 16 residues long. V lost 1 base to trimming and J lost 4 bases; unmatched junction nucleotides: 5. Germline V CDR1 and CDR2: MGHRA, YSYEKL. CDR3 in DNA: TGCGCCAGCAGCCAAGTTTCGACTAGCGGTTACAATGAGCAGTTCTTC. Protein product: CASSQVSTSGYNEQFF.

This clonotype was picked up a small number of times. This sequence joins TRBV6-2 or TRBV6-3 and TRBJ2-2, with 12 bases fitting TRBD2. From germline, CDR1 is MNHEY and CDR2 SVGEGT. The CDR3 sequence is 13 residues long. Trimming took 11 bases from V and 11 from J; bases not matched to a gene: 9. The CDR3 sequence is CAGLTSGSDELFF. CDR3 sequence (DNA): TGTGCCGGGTTGACTAGCGGGAGTGATGAGCTGTTTTTT.

This clonotype was seen only a few times. The chain employs TRBV11-2 and TRBJ2-3; 7 bases are shared with TRBD2. Germline assignment: CDR1 SGHAT and CDR2 FQNNGV. Trimming at V came to 5 bases and at J to 6 bases, leaving 8 bases not matched to a gene. The CDR3 contains 14 residues. This CDR3 reads CASSRRSGGDTQYF. CDR3 DNA sequence: TGTGCCAGCAGCCGACGATCGGGAGGTGATACGCAGTATTTT.

The chain employs TRBV11-3 and TRBJ2-1; the match to TRBD2 covers 7 bases. V gave up 4 bases and J gave up 0 bases; unmatched junction bases: 3. Germline V gene sequence: CDR1 SGHNT, CDR2 YENEEA. The CDR3 is 15 amino acids. This CDR3 is CASSWGGSSYNEQFF. CDR3 DNA sequence: TGTGCCAGCAGCTGGGGGGGGAGCTCCTACAATGAGCAGTTCTTC.

The genes are TRBV19 and TRBJ1-5; no reliable D call. The length of the CDR3 is 15 residues. Trimming left V 8 bases short and J 0 bases short, with 14 bases between. Germline CDR1 and CDR2: LNHDA and SQIVND (reference sequence). CDR3 region: CASCDGVYSNQPQHF. As DNA, the CDR3 is TGTGCCAGTTGCGACGGAGTTTATAGCAATCAGCCCCAGCATTTT.

The chain links TRBV20-1 to TRBJ2-1; D might be TRBD2 (6 bases). Germline CDR1 DFQATT, CDR2 SNEGSKA (reference sequence). The CDR3 is made up of 14 amino acids. V lost 2 bases and J lost 9, with 17 bases in between. Written as DNA, the CDR3 is TGCAGTGCTAGACCCTACGCAGTGGGGGGTGAGCAGTTCTTC. It translates to CSARPYAVGGEQFF.

The chain couples TRBV6-2 or TRBV6-3 to TRBJ2-3; TRBD1 aligns across 7 bases. Germline trimming cut 5 bases from V and 0 bases from J; bases unmatched to any gene: 17. The CDR3 spans 19 residues. Germline lookup yields CDR1 MNHEY and CDR2 SVGEGT. CDR3: CASSEYRGYGRTSTDTQYF. The CDR3 nucleotides are TGTGCCAGCAGTGAATACAGGGGATACGGCCGAACTAGCACAGATACGCAGTATTTT.

This clonotype turned up a few times. This chain uses TRBV5-1 with TRBJ2-7; no reliable D call. CDR1 is SGHRS, CDR2 YFSETQ, per germline. Trimming removed 0 bases at V and 0 bases at J, with 13 bases between. This CDR3 is 16 amino acids long. The CDR3 DNA reads as TGCGCCAGCAGCTTGGAGAGGACGAAGAGCTCCTACGAGCAGTACTTC. It specifies CASSLERTKSSYEQYF.

V is TRBV20-1 and J is TRBJ2-7; 8 positions match TRBD2. V lost 0 bases and J lost 2; bases outside the gene matches: 3. The CDR3 has 14 residues. Germline loops: CDR1 DFQATT, CDR2 SNEGSKA (reference sequence). The CDR3 reads CSARDLTSAYEQYF. The CDR3 DNA is TGCAGTGCTAGAGACCTGACTAGCGCCTACGAGCAGTACTTC.

This clonotype was seen a handful of times. The chain carries TRBV7-9 and TRBJ1-4; D may be TRBD1 (6 bases). Germline V gene sequence: CDR1 SEHNR, CDR2 FQNEAQ (reference sequence). The CDR3 has 15 residues. V was cut by 4 bases and J by 0 bases, with 9 bases left in between. CDR3 DNA: TGTGCCAGCAGCTCCACAGGGACAACTAATGAAAAACTGTTTTTT. This codes for CASSSTGTTNEKLFF.

This clonotype was recorded at least ten times. The rearrangement joins TRBV7-2 to TRBJ2-3, with TRBD2 identical over 11 bases. CDR1 is SGHTA, CDR2 FQGNSA, per germline. The junction had 11 bases not matched to a gene; V was cut back by 5 bases and J by 7 bases. This CDR3 has 16 amino acids. The CDR3 DNA is TGTGCCAGCAGCACATCTAGCGGGAGGAGGCCGAATACGCAGTATTTT. Protein sequence: CASSTSSGRRPNTQYF.

The chain employs TRBV11-2 and TRBJ2-1; 13 bases line up with TRBD2. Germline V CDR1 and CDR2: SGHAT, FQNNGV. The ends lost 5 bases at V and 4 bases at J; junction bases unmatched: 11. This CDR3 contains 18 residues. The CDR3 DNA follows: TGTGCCAGCAGCCGGGTGCGGACTAGCGGGAGAGGGTACAATGAGCAGTTCTTC. This encodes CASSRVRTSGRGYNEQFF.

This chain connects TRBV19 to TRBJ2-1; D gene uncertain. This CDR3 region has 15 residues. Trimming took 6 bases from V and 0 from J, leaving 12 bases between them. Germline V gives CDR1 LNHDA, CDR2 SQIVND (reference sequence). The CDR3 bases are TGTGCCAGTAGCGGGTGGAAAAGCTCCTACAATGAGCAGTTCTTC. It codes for CASSGWKSSYNEQFF.

The chain has TRBV7-2 and TRBJ2-3; TRBD2 matches at 14 bases. The germline gives CDR1 SGHTA, CDR2 FQGNSA. This CDR3 is built from 16 residues. V trimming: 4 bases; J trimming: 3 bases; junction bases outside the gene matches: 3. CDR3: CASSWGLAGVTDTQYF. The CDR3 region has the DNA TGTGCCAGCAGCTGGGGACTAGCGGGAGTAACAGATACGCAGTATTTT.

V usage is TRBV20-1 and J usage is TRBJ1-4; D perhaps matches TRBD1 (6 bases). V was clipped by 1 base and J by 7 bases, with 16 bases between them. The germline V gene encodes CDR1 DFQATT and CDR2 SNEGSKA (reference sequence). This CDR3 comprises 15 residues. For the CDR3, the DNA is TGCAGTGCTAGAGTCCGTGGGGGCATCAGTGAAAAACTGTTTTTT. It yields the protein CSARVRGGISEKLFF.

This clonotype was counted only a few times. This sequence joins TRBV28 and TRBJ1-1; tentatively, D is TRBD1 (6 bases). There are 16 residues in the CDR3. Trimming shortened V by 5 bases and J by 4 bases, and 20 bases separated the two germline ends. CDR1 is MDHEN and CDR2 is SYDVKM in the germline V gene. The CDR3 sequence: CASSPRRGAWATEAFF. CDR3 coding DNA: TGTGCCAGCAGTCCAAGACGGGGGGCCTGGGCCACTGAAGCTTTCTTT.